A selection of T cell receptor beta chains follows, all from one sample in a study of CD8 T cells in ankylosing spondylitis. TCRdb used MiXCR to reprocess the 5' RACE reads, holding one entry per CDR3 protein. The data show 250,000 or so distinct CDR3 sequences, roughly a quarter seen once. Sequenced input: blood, either unsorted or a sorted T cell fraction (not recorded which). Every receptor here comes from a male donor with ankylosing spondylitis or in good health (not recorded which). CDR3s include the opening cysteine and the closing phenylalanine or tryptophan. Each record gives: J gene, V gene, CDR3 protein.

>TRBJ2-7|TRBV20-1
CSARTDRAYEQYF
>TRBJ1-5|TRBV7-8
CASSLGQGWNQPQHF
>TRBJ2-5|TRBV10-3
CAISESDLVPQYF
>TRBJ2-5|TRBV9
CASSVGTGEETQYF
>TRBJ2-5|TRBV3-1
CASSQDTTLRGETQYF
>TRBJ2-3|TRBV28
CASSLRGAGNTQYF
>TRBJ1-2|TRBV29-1
CSVEDFSRANYGYTF
>TRBJ2-7|TRBV12-3/TRBV12-4
CASSFGGKGYEQYF
>TRBJ2-1|TRBV2
CASSDWERDEQFF
>TRBJ1-5|TRBV10-3
CAIRSQPQHF
>TRBJ1-1|TRBV28
CASSLERPEAFF
>TRBJ1-1|TRBV12-3/TRBV12-4
CASSRQGLNTEAFF
>TRBJ1-5|TRBV20-1
CSAPDLGSGSNQPQHF
>TRBJ2-7|TRBV10-3
CAISESRGQYEQYF
>TRBJ2-3|TRBV29-1
CSVGSDTQYF
>TRBJ2-1|TRBV20-1
CSARTSFNEQFF
>TRBJ2-1|TRBV11-3
CASSLDGGPYNEQFF
>TRBJ2-7|TRBV3-1
CASSQVGQGGYEQYF
>TRBJ2-7|TRBV6-5
CASSYGRGFPEQYF
>TRBJ2-6|TRBV20-1
CSARVAGTGANVLTF
>TRBJ2-5|TRBV29-1
CSVEYWPDREETQYF
>TRBJ2-7|TRBV29-1
CSVDSPGSDEQYF